The 5 T cell receptor beta chains presented below share a single source sample, sequenced in a study of blood T cell repertoires in COVID-19. Generated by immunoSEQ multiplex PCR, the TCRdb table keeps only in-frame clones and is missing some. The sample lists 120,000 to 150,000 clones; 87% were seen once. Sequencing was done on a sample of peripheral blood. These receptor sequences come from a middle-aged man who had recovered from COVID-19.

The chain couples TRBV18 to TRBJ1-5; no firm D call. V was pared by 3 bases and J by 2 bases, with 5 bases between. Germline CDR1 and CDR2: KGHSH and LQKENI. The length of the CDR3 is 13 residues. The DNA of the CDR3 is TGTGCCAGCTCACCCGGAGGCAATCAGCCCCAGCATTTT. Amino acid sequence: CASSPGGNQPQHF. Together with reference TRBV18 and TRBJ1-5, the CDR3 gives the full variable domain: NAGVMQNPRHLVRRRGQEARLRCSPMKGHSHVYWYRQLPEEGLKFMVYLQKENIIDESGMPKERFSAEFPKEGPSILRIQQVVRGDSAAYFCASSPGGNQPQHFGDGTRLSIL.

The V and J genes are TRBV11-2 and TRBJ2-7; 7 bases line up with TRBD1. Trimming removed 5 bases from V and 2 bases from J; junction bases left unmatched: 6. CDR3 length: 14 residues. The germline CDR1 and CDR2 sequences are SGHAT and FQNNGV. In DNA form, the CDR3 reads TGTGCCAGCAGCGCCGGACAGGTTACCTACGAGCAGTACTTC. Amino acid sequence: CASSAGQVTYEQYF.

Concerning this clone: At one end the junction does not follow the germline gene, possibly because of a read error. The chain couples TRBV7-3 to TRBJ2-5; 8 bases line up with TRBD1. This CDR3 has 15 amino acids. Germline V gene data show CDR1 as SGHTA and CDR2 as FQGTGA. CDR3 sequence: CASSVTSGGEETQYF. In DNA, the CDR3 is TGTGCCAGCAGCGTAACGTCAGGGGGCGAGGAGACCCAGTACTTC.

The genes are TRBV19 and TRBJ1-5, with 7 bases identical to TRBD1. The J segment lost 6 bases and the V segment lost 5 bases, leaving 16 bases of the junction unmatched. Germline values: CDR1 LNHDA, CDR2 SQIVND (reference sequence). This CDR3 has 17 amino acids. The CDR3 spells CASSPRQGITGVQPQHF. CDR3 nucleotide sequence: TGTGCCAGTAGTCCGCGACAGGGTATTACGGGTGTTCAGCCCCAGCATTTT.

The rearrangement links TRBV18 to TRBJ2-5; 7 bases are shared with TRBD1. V dropped 0 bases and J dropped 1; count of bases not matched to a gene: 2. From germline, CDR1 is KGHSH and CDR2 LQKENI. This CDR3 is built from 15 residues. CDR3 region: CASSPPGTAQETQYF. The CDR3 region has the DNA TGTGCCAGCTCACCACCCGGGACAGCCCAAGAGACCCAGTACTTC.